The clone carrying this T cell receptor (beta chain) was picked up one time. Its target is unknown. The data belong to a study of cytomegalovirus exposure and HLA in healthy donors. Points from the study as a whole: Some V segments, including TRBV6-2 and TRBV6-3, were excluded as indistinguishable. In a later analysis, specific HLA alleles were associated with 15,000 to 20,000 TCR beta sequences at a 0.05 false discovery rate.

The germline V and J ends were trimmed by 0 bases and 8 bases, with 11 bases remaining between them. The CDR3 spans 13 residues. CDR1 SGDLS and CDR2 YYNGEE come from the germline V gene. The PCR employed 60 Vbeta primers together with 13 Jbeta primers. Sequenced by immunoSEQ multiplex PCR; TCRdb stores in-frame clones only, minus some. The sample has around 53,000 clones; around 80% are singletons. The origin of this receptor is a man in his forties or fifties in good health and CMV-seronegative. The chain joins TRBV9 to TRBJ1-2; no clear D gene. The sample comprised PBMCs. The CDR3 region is CASSVGASGGYTF. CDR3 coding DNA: TGTGCCAGCAGCGTAGGGGCGAGTGGCGGCTACACCTTC.